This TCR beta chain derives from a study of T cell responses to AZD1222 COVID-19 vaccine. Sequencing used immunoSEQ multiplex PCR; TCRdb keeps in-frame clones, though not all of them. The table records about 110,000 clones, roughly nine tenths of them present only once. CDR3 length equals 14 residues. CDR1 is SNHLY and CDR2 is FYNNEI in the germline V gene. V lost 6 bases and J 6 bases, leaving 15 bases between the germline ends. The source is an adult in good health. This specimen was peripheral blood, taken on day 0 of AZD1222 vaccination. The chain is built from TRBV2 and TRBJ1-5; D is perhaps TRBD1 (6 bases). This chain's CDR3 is CASRLQGVGQPQHF. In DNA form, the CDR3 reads TGTGCCAGCAGACTACAGGGAGTGGGTCAGCCCCAGCATTTT.